This T cell receptor (beta chain) was identified in a study of blood T cell repertoires in COVID-19. About the research overall: Sources were T cells, B-cell-depleted T cells, or PBMCs; the material itself was cDNA or gDNA.

Germline assignment: CDR1 SQVTM and CDR2 ANQGSEA. CDR3 length equals 14 residues. V dropped 5 bases and J dropped 2; count of bases not matched to a gene: 7. Original analysis: The authors estimated nucleated cell counts from reference gene primer amplification. The table came from immunoSEQ multiplex PCR; TCRdb's copy has only in-frame clones and leaves some out. Clone size and V and J calls were adopted from that table, with D and trimming inferred from the DNA. The sample shows 150,000 or so clones, about three quarters of them seen only once. The J gene is TRBJ2-5, the V gene TRBV29-1, with 8 bases that match TRBD1. The receptor was derived from an elderly man with acute or convalescent COVID-19. Sequences were obtained from peripheral blood. The CDR3 loop is CSVSTGGIQETQYF. The CDR3 nucleotides read TGCAGCGTTTCTACAGGGGGGATACAAGAGACCCAGTACTTC. The whole variable domain, remainder taken from reference TRBV29-1 and TRBJ2-5, is SAVISQKPSRDICQRGTSLTIQCQVDSQVTMMFWYRQQPGQSLTLIATANQGSEATYESGFVIDKFPISRPNLTFSTLTVSNMSPEDSSIYLCSVSTGGIQETQYFGPGTRLLVL.